These 14 T cell receptor beta chains were all obtained from the same sample, sequenced in a study of cytomegalovirus exposure and HLA in healthy donors. 60 Vbeta and 13 Jbeta primers were used in PCR. TCRdb's table, derived via immunoSEQ multiplex PCR, lists solely in-frame clones and lacks some. The sample lists 90,000 to 140,000 clones, 83% occurring once. Sequencing was done on a sample of PBMCs. These receptors all stem from a man younger than 30 in good health and CMV-seronegative.

This clone was found a few times. The V gene is TRBV6-6, the J gene TRBJ1-5; D gene ambiguous. This CDR3 region has 15 residues. V shed 0 bases and J shed 7 bases, with 13 bases lying between them. Germline CDR1 is MNHNY and CDR2 is SVGAGI (reference sequence). The CDR3 spells CASSYSREGWQPQHF. The CDR3 nucleotides read TGTGCCAGCAGTTACTCGAGGGAGGGTTGGCAGCCCCAGCATTTT.

The CDR3 region is CASSERGRTDTQYF. Here the CDR3 DNA reads TGTGCCAGCAGTGAGCGGGGACGCACAGATACGCAGTATTTT. The chain recombines TRBV6-1 with TRBJ2-3; possibly TRBD2 for D (6 bases). Per the germline V gene, CDR1 is MNHNS and CDR2 is SASEGT. This CDR3 region has 14 residues. The V and J ends lost 3 bases and 1 base respectively, with 8 bases between them.

The V and J genes are TRBV27 and TRBJ2-7; 13 bases agree with TRBD2. The CDR3 has 15 residues. Germline trimming cut 4 bases from V and 3 bases from J; bases unmatched to any gene: 3. Germline V gene data show CDR1 as MNHEY and CDR2 as SMNVEV (reference sequence). Here the CDR3 DNA reads TGTGCCAGCAGTTCGGGACTAGCGGGACTCTACGAGCAGTACTTC. Translated, it gives CASSSGLAGLYEQYF.

The chain uses TRBV30 and TRBJ1-5; 8 nucleotides agree with TRBD1. This CDR3 has 15 residues. The V segment lost 4 bases and the J segment 1 base; nucleotides outside the gene matches: 6. Germline CDR1 is GTSNPN and CDR2 is SVGIG (reference sequence). The CDR3: CAWNPGQGSNQPQHF. The CDR3 DNA is TGTGCCTGGAATCCCGGACAGGGCAGCAATCAGCCCCAGCATTTT.

The V gene is TRBV7-2, the J gene TRBJ2-7; D uncertain. The CDR3 length is 9 residues. The germline CDR1 and CDR2 sequences are SGHTA and FQGNSA. The ends were cut back, 7 bases at V and 13 bases at J, with 11 bases in the middle. The CDR3 loop reads CASIVKLYF. The CDR3 coding sequence is TGTGCCAGCATCGTAAAACTTTACTTC. Complete variable domain (other parts from reference TRBV7-2 and TRBJ2-7): GAGVSQSPSNKVTEKGKDVELRCDPISGHTALYWYRQSLGQGLEFLIYFQGNSAPDKSGLPSDRFSAERTGGSVSTLTIQRTQQEDSAVYLCASIVKLYFGPGTRLTVT.

CDR3 region: CASSGSSGKGETQYF. The CDR3 DNA sequence: TGTGCCAGCAGTGGGTCTAGCGGGAAAGGAGAGACCCAGTACTTC. The chain has TRBV27 and TRBJ2-5; 9 bases are a match to TRBD2. The CDR3 has 15 residues. CDR1 and CDR2 (germline): MNHEY, SMNVEV (reference sequence). With 5 bases clipped from V and 4 bases from J, the junction kept 8 bases outside the gene matches.

This clone was counted only a few times. The V and J genes are TRBV29-1 and TRBJ1-4, with 7 positions matching TRBD1. Germline V CDR1 and CDR2: SQVTM, ANQGSEA. This CDR3 comprises 14 residues. Unmatched junction bases numbered 4, after V lost 1 base and J lost 5 bases. The CDR3: CSVEGTGLNEKLFF. CDR3 bases: TGCAGCGTTGAAGGGACAGGATTAAATGAAAAACTGTTTTTT.

This rearrangement joins TRBV30 to TRBJ1-2, with D uncertain. Germline V CDR1 and CDR2: GTSNPN, SVGIG (reference sequence). CDR3 length: 12 residues. Trimming removed 2 bases at V and 5 bases at J, with 9 bases between. CDR3 nucleotide sequence: TGTGCCTGGAGTTTGCCGGGGTATGGCTACACCTTC. Protein product: CAWSLPGYGYTF. Full variable domain (missing parts from reference TRBV30 and TRBJ1-2): SQTIHQWPATLVQPVGSPLSLECTVEGTSNPNLYWYRQAAGRGLQLLFYSVGIGQISSEVPQNLSASRPQDRQFILSSKKLLLSDSGFYLCAWSLPGYGYTFGSGTRLTVV.

The chain couples TRBV9 to TRBJ1-3; 10 bases line up with TRBD1. V gave up 3 bases and J gave up 8 bases; unmatched junction bases: 11. This CDR3 region has 16 residues. Germline V lookup: CDR1 SGDLS, CDR2 YYNGEE. CDR3 bases: TGTGCCAGCAGCGCATTTGGGACAGGGGCCCAGGACACCATATATTTT. Translated: CASSAFGTGAQDTIYF.

As for this clone: Other nucleotide sequences in the sample specify the same CDR3. The chain links TRBV30 to TRBJ2-1; a possible D gene is TRBD2 (5 bases). Germline CDR1 is GTSNPN and CDR2 is SVGIG (reference sequence). The CDR3 spans 13 residues. Trimming took 4 bases from V and 2 from J, leaving 9 bases between them. DNA of the CDR3: TGTGCCTGGACAAGCGGCCCCTACAATGAGCAGTTCTTC. Protein sequence: CAWTSGPYNEQFF.

This rearrangement joins TRBV28 to TRBJ1-1, with 9 bases identical to TRBD1. The CDR3 has 14 residues. Germline values: CDR1 MDHEN, CDR2 SYDVKM. Losses at the gene ends were 4 bases for V and 4 bases for J; bases not matched to a gene: 4. The CDR3 DNA reads as TGTGCCAGCAGTTCAGGACAGGGGAGCACTGAAGCTTTCTTT. Translated, it gives CASSSGQGSTEAFF.

This rearrangement joins TRBV7-9 to TRBJ2-4, with TRBD2 identical over 11 bases. CDR1 and CDR2 from the germline V gene are SEHNR and FQNEAQ (reference sequence). The CDR3 runs 16 residues. With 2 bases clipped from V and 8 bases from J, the junction kept 8 bases outside the gene matches. CDR3: CASSLSGSGGGDIQYF. The DNA for the CDR3 is TGTGCCAGCAGCTTAAGCGGTAGCGGGGGGGGTGACATTCAGTACTTC.

The chain carries TRBV4-1 and TRBJ1-1, with a tentative D call TRBD1 (6 bases). The CDR3 length is 15 residues. V was pared by 5 bases and J by 5 bases, with 18 bases between. CDR1 and CDR2 (germline): MGHRA, YSYEKL. The CDR3 loop reads CASSTIQGEDTEAFF. CDR3 DNA sequence: TGCGCCAGCAGCACTATACAGGGAGAGGATACTGAAGCTTTCTTT.

This chain links TRBV2 with TRBJ1-5; 7 bases line up with TRBD1. CDR1 is SNHLY and CDR2 is FYNNEI in the germline V gene. V lost 7 bases and J lost 3; bases outside the gene matches: 15. The CDR3 runs 17 residues. The CDR3 loop reads CASTLPHGDRSNQPQHF. CDR3 in DNA: TGTGCCAGCACCCTCCCGCACGGGGACAGATCCAATCAGCCCCAGCATTTT.